This T cell receptor beta chain was sequenced in a study of T cells in Graves' hyperthyroidism and ophthalmopathy. The table lists this clonotype with many counts. There were TCR beta CDR3 regions amplified from RNA transcripts. First-round RT-PCR targeting the TCR CDR3 was performed with the HTBI primer set. Each CDR3 protein gets one entry after TCRdb re-called the multiplex PCR reads with MiXCR. This table has fewer than 500,000 distinct CDR3 sequences, roughly 15% appearing once. Inclusion characteristics of ophthalmopathy patients comprised a Clinical Activity Score of at least 3, a NOSPECS grade of at least 4, and duration under 3 months. Per germline, CDR1 SGHNT and CDR2 YYREEE (reference sequence). The CDR3 runs 13 residues. The V end was cut by 4 bases, the J end by 4 bases, with 12 bases between.

This TCR came from a man younger than 35 with Graves' ophthalmopathy. The chain combines TRBV5-4 with TRBJ2-7; D possibly corresponds to TRBD2 (5 bases). Source material: blood. The CDR3 region is CASSTGWTYEQYF. CDR3 nucleotides: TGTGCCAGCAGCACCGGCTGGACTTACGAGCAGTACTTC. The variable domain in full, completed from reference TRBV5-4 and TRBJ2-7, reads ETGVTQSPTHLIKTRGQQVTLRCSSQSGHNTVSWYQQALGQGPQFIFQYYREEENGRGNFPPRFSGLQFPNYSSELNVNALELDDSALYLCASSTGWTYEQYFGPGTRLTVT.